Included here is one TCR beta chain sequence, with context. Produced via immunoSEQ multiplex PCR; TCRdb's table is partial and in-frame only. The sample lists roughly 50,000 clones; 93% were seen once. This record belongs to a study of technical replicates of blood from a few donors. The germline CDR1 and CDR2 sequences are LGHNA and YNFKEQ. Germline trimming cut 1 base from V and 5 bases from J; bases unmatched to any gene: 9. The CDR3 contains 18 residues. The TCR comes from a human donor in good health. Some clones in this sample may be carry-over from other donors' samples. The sequencing input was PBMCs. The chain carries TRBV4-2 and TRBJ2-1; 12 bases are shared with TRBD2. Written as DNA, the CDR3 is TGTGCCAGCAGCCAAGGGCTAGCGGGAGGGGGGAAACACAATGAGCAGTTCTTC. It translates to CASSQGLAGGGKHNEQFF.